A selection of T cell receptor beta chains follows, all from one sample in a study of blood T cell repertoires in COVID-19. Produced via immunoSEQ multiplex PCR; TCRdb's table is partial and in-frame only. In the table there are roughly 200,000 clones, 75% to 85% of which are singletons. Sequencing was carried out using peripheral blood. These receptor sequences come from a woman in her twenties or thirties with COVID-19, enrolled during active disease. Each CDR3 is given with its conserved first and last residue.

v_gene	j_gene	CDR3aa
TRBV30	TRBJ2-5	CAWSMLAGGPNRETQYF
TRBV3-1/TRBV3-2	TRBJ2-1	CASSHAPGLAGAPRHEQFF
TRBV5-4	TRBJ1-4	CASSRQQNEKLFF
TRBV18	TRBJ2-7	CASSPRHYEQYF
TRBV7-2	TRBJ1-5	CASSTSSGNNQPQHF
TRBV6-5	TRBJ1-1	CASRKTANTEAFF
TRBV2	TRBJ2-1	CASSQRVGLGANNEQFF
TRBV4-1	TRBJ1-1	CASSRRPDTEAFF
TRBV5-4	TRBJ1-1	CASSLDHTVNTEAFF
TRBV7-9	TRBJ2-5	CASSLVSGGTYQETQYF
TRBV7-2	TRBJ2-5	CASSLKTGLAETQYF
TRBV9	TRBJ2-3	CASSVAASGGLSTDTQYF
TRBV2	TRBJ1-3	CASGEQGRLNGNTIYF
TRBV27	TRBJ2-7	CASSLNRVDEQYF
TRBV5-1	TRBJ1-4	CASSLEGAPNNEKLFF
TRBV27	TRBJ1-1	CASRFQGITEAFF
TRBV19	TRBJ2-7	CASSMTGSLYEQYF
TRBV28	TRBJ1-2	CASSADRVVYGYTF
TRBV11-3	TRBJ1-6	CASSLSSYNSPLHF
TRBV30	TRBJ2-5	CAWSGGPETQYF
TRBV27	TRBJ1-4	CASSLDRGYEKLFF
TRBV20-1	TRBJ2-7	CSASISGNSYEQYF
TRBV29-1	TRBJ2-3	CSVEGGLGADTQYF
TRBV5-5	TRBJ2-1	CASSLRDSSYNEQFF
TRBV19	TRBJ2-1	CASSIDGSNEQFF
TRBV11-1	TRBJ2-7	CASSGRTSGGRYEQYF
TRBV6-5	TRBJ1-2	CASSLGSGGYTF
TRBV6-2/TRBV6-3	TRBJ2-3	CASSFTGSTDTQYF
TRBV28	TRBJ2-7	CASRGYGGSSYEQYF
TRBV28	TRBJ1-6	CASRQESGYGSSPLHF
TRBV6-2/TRBV6-3	TRBJ2-2	CASSTPGTGETGELFF
TRBV5-1	TRBJ2-2	CASSLGRNTGELFF
TRBV19	TRBJ2-7	CASRAQGGEQYF
TRBV4-3	TRBJ1-2	CASSQDPGIGYGYTF
TRBV5-4	TRBJ1-1	CASSPPGGMGNTEAFF
TRBV19	TRBJ1-1	CASSMSWGGRAATEAFF
TRBV6-6	TRBJ2-5	CASSGPSGRAGETQYF
TRBV27	TRBJ2-5	CASSYWGGETQYF
TRBV2	TRBJ2-5	CASRTGTLKETQYF
TRBV6-2/TRBV6-3	TRBJ2-1	CASSPGTSGREYNEQFF
TRBV7-9	TRBJ1-3	CASSLTGVDTIYF
TRBV10-3	TRBJ1-2	CAISVAEESYGYTF
TRBV12-3/TRBV12-4	TRBJ1-1	CASRVTGVGEAFF
TRBV5-5	TRBJ2-1	CASSLSLNEQFF
TRBV5-1	TRBJ1-2	CASSLAGDGYTF
TRBV27	TRBJ1-1	CASSLLGDAEAFF